This TCR beta chain was identified in a study of spatial heterogeneity in lung cancer. Study outcomes and limitations: When ubiquitous and regional expanded TCRs were counted, their numbers tracked ubiquitous and regional nonsynonymous mutations, respectively. It was found that expanded intratumoral alpha and beta TCR counts tracked tumor mutation counts.

This clonotype was picked up many times. As yet, its antigen is unknown. Every individual TCR cDNA molecule carried its own unique molecular identifier, which allowed correction of PCR and sequencing errors. TCRdb reprocessed the 5' RACE reads with MiXCR, giving one entry per CDR3 protein. The sample includes thousands of distinct CDR3 sequences, roughly 8% of them seen just once. Germline V gene sequence: CDR1 DFQATT, CDR2 SNEGSKA (reference sequence). V was clipped by 5 bases and J by 1 base, with 14 bases between them. The CDR3 has 14 amino acids. This sample's time point: sample taken at primary tumor resection. Samples were donated by 72 untreated early-stage non-small cell lung cancer patients. Material for sequencing was whole RNA from tumor, nontumor lung or frozen PBMC, left unsorted.

The rearrangement links TRBV20-1 to TRBJ1-2; unclear D gene. The sequenced sample was lung tumor tissue, obtained at surgery. The TCR sequence derives from a male donor with early-stage non-small cell lung cancer. The CDR3 loop reads CSAFTGRFNYGYTF. CDR3 coding DNA: TGCAGTGCTTTTACCGGACGGTTTAACTATGGCTACACCTTC.